These 16 T cell receptor delta chains were all obtained from the same sample, sequenced in a study of γδ T cells in repeated Plasmodium falciparum infection. TCRdb re-called the multiplex PCR reads with CATT. The sample consists of tens of thousands of delta-chain clones, around 1.7% of them appearing once. Gammadelta T cells were flow-sorted from PBMC into Vgamma9/Vdelta2+ and Vdelta2-negative populations for bulk analysis. The sequenced sample consisted of gamma-delta T cells from blood. The receptor source for this set is a pool of human donors (malaria-infected and uninfected, not separated).

About this clone itself: A far larger clone is one nucleotide away, so this likely arose from a read error. Additional DNA sequences in this sample encode the identical CDR3. The chain joins TRDV1 to TRDJ1; D may be TRDD3 (5 bases). Trimming stripped 1 base from V and 1 base from J, with 28 bases between. CDR3 length equals 21 residues. The germline V gene encodes CDR1 TSWWSYY and CDR2 QGS. CDR3 DNA sequence: TGTGCTCTTGGGGAACCCCAAAGGCATTCCGAGAGGGTATACGCCACCGATAAACTCATCTTT. Its protein product is CALGEPQRHSERVYATDKLIF.

This clone was seen a few times. This DNA's translation differs at residue 9 from TCRdb's protein, which comes from a much larger clone; a read error is likely, and the protein shown is translated from the DNA. Distinct nucleotide sequences in the sample also encode this CDR3. The rearrangement joins TRDV1 to TRDJ1; possibly TRDD2 or TRDD3 for D (6 bases each). The J gene was not available in TCRdb and was assigned here by matching the DNA to germline segments. The CDR3 consists of 21 residues. Germline-derived CDR1 and CDR2 are TSWWSYY and QGS. The V end lost 2 bases, the J end lost 4 bases, and 32 bases lay between the germline ends. The CDR3 bases are TGTGCTCTTGGGGAATTGGGGTTCCTCCTACGTGAGGGGATTAGACTCGATAAACTCATCTTT. Translating it yields CALGELGFLLREGIRLDKLIF.

This clone was picked up a small number of times. TCRdb's listed protein matches a much larger clone and diverges from this DNA's translation at residue 11, likely through a read error; the protein shown comes from the DNA. CDR3 DNA: TGTGCTCTTGGGACCCTCCGGAGGGGGGCAACTCCTGTTTCTGTACTGGGTGACACCGATAAACTCATCTTT. This translates into CALGTLRRGATPVSVLGDTDKLIF. The genes are TRDV1 and TRDJ1, with D possibly being TRDD3 (6 bases). The J gene is not listed in TCRdb, so it was assigned here from a DNA match to germline. Germline V CDR1 and CDR2: TSWWSYY, QGS. Trimming took 5 bases from V and 0 from J, leaving 40 bases between them. The CDR3 extends over 24 amino acids.

The sample holds a few counts of this clone. This is likely an artifact of a read error, given a far larger clone one base away. Other DNA sequences in the same sample also yield this CDR3. V and J are TRDV1 and TRDJ1; 11 bases line up with TRDD3. TCRdb is silent on the J gene; assignment here came from matching the DNA to germline. The CDR3 has 24 residues. Germline lookup yields CDR1 TSWWSYY and CDR2 QGS. Here the CDR3 DNA reads TGTGCTCTTGGGGATCTTCCTAGGGTCGATGCGCTGGGGGATACCGAACGCAACACCGACAAACTCATCTTT. It is translated as CALGDLPRVDALGDTERNTDKLIF.

With respect to this clone: The mismatch at residue 18 between this DNA's translation and the TCRdb protein of a much larger clone likely reflects a read error; the protein shown is translated from the DNA. This chain uses TRDV1 with TRDJ2, with 13 bases aligning to TRDD3. The CDR3 extends over 24 amino acids. The V segment lost 5 bases and the J segment 6 bases; nucleotides outside the gene matches: 30. Germline-derived CDR1 and CDR2 are TSWWSYY and QGS. The CDR3: CALGKPHSYWGTGGYGNTAAQLFF. The DNA of the CDR3 is TGTGCTCTTGGGAAGCCCCATTCCTACTGGGGTACTGGGGGATACGGAAACACGGCAGCACAACTCTTCTTT.

To note about this clone: The protein held in TCRdb is that of a much larger clone and does not match this DNA's translation at residue 4, likely because of a read error; the protein shown is translated from the DNA. This chain joins TRDV1 and TRDJ1; D gene uncertain. The germline V gene has CDR1 TSWWSYY and CDR2 QGS. This CDR3 spans 19 amino acids. CDR3 nucleotide sequence: TGTGCTCTTGAGGAACTAAAGGTGACTACTGTTCGGTACACCGATAAACTCATCTTT. This gives the protein CALEELKVTTVRYTDKLIF.

This clone was counted only a few times. A far larger clone is only one base removed, so a read error is likely. The identical CDR3 is also encoded by other nucleotide sequences in the sample. The chain carries TRDV1 and TRDJ1, with 8 bases fitting TRDD3. The CDR3 extends over 18 amino acids. Germline lookup yields CDR1 TSWWSYY and CDR2 QGS. This CDR3 is CALGELKWGMSDTDKLIF. CDR3 nucleotide sequence: TGTGCTCTTGGAGAACTAAAATGGGGGATGTCCGACACCGATAAACTCATCTTT.

Regarding this clone: This DNA translates differently at residue 14 from the TCRdb protein, which is that of a much larger clone; a read error is likely, and the protein shown is the DNA's own translation. The chain carries TRDV1 and TRDJ1, with 9 bases matching TRDD2. From germline, CDR1 is TSWWSYY and CDR2 QGS. The CDR3 consists of 17 residues. The CDR3 spells CALGETPSYGGWDRLIF. The CDR3 DNA is TGTGCTCTTGGGGAAACTCCTTCCTACGGGGGATGGGATAGACTCATCTTT.

Note on this clone: Given a far larger clone just one base away, this is likely a sequencing read error. The same CDR3 also results from other DNA sequences found in this sample. With the J gene uncalled, the V gene is TRDV1; the table calls TRDD3, which could not be checked here. There are 20 residues in the CDR3. Germline V gene lookup returns CDR1 TSWWSYY and CDR2 QGS. The CDR3 region is CALGDSAFPLPRRDTDKLIF. CDR3 sequence (DNA): TGTGCTCTTGGGGATTCGGCCTTCCCCCTTCCCCGCAGGGACACCGATAAGCTCATCTTT.

This clone was counted between two and nine times. TCRdb lists the protein of a much larger clone for this DNA, which differs at residue 17, so this is likely a read error; the protein given here is translated from the DNA itself. This chain connects TRDV1 to TRDJ1; 11 bases align to TRDD3. The J gene was not available in TCRdb and was assigned here by matching the DNA to germline segments. Germline V gene lookup returns CDR1 TSWWSYY and CDR2 QGS. This CDR3 has 20 residues. This CDR3 reads CALGELSEYWGIGYTDRLIF. The CDR3 DNA sequence: TGTGCTCTTGGGGAACTCTCGGAATACTGGGGGATAGGGTACACCGATAGACTCATCTTT.

On this clone itself: The protein TCRdb lists belongs to a much larger clone and differs from this DNA's translation at residue 10, which points to a read error; the protein shown is made from the DNA. For the CDR3, the DNA is TGTGCTCTATCCTATCGGGTCTCCGATAGACTCATCTTT. Translating gives CALSYRVSDRLIF. The V and J genes are TRDV1 and TRDJ1, with a possible D match to TRDD2 (5 bases). CDR1 and CDR2 (germline): TSWWSYY, QGS. The length of the CDR3 is 13 residues.

This clone was recorded a few times. TCRdb assigns this DNA the protein of a much larger clone, which departs from its translation at residue 10; this likely reflects a read error, and the protein shown comes from translating the DNA. This chain joins TRDV2 and TRDJ1, with 9 bases matching TRDD3. Germline CDR1 is GEAIGNYY and CDR2 is EKD. The junction had 15 bases not matched to a gene; V was cut back by 7 bases and J by 4 bases. The CDR3 is made up of 16 amino acids. This CDR3 is CAWGFSYWGTLDKLIF. DNA of the CDR3: TGTGCCTGGGGATTCTCGTACTGGGGGACACTCGATAAACTCATCTTT.

The sample holds many counts of this clone. A far larger clone is off by one base, so a read error is likely. The same CDR3 arises from other DNA sequences in this sample as well. V and J are TRDV1 and TRDJ3; 9 bases line up with TRDD3. In the absence of a J gene in TCRdb, the DNA was matched to germline to assign it here. Germline V CDR1 and CDR2: TSWWSYY, QGS. The CDR3 has 20 residues. J was trimmed by 1 base and V by 4 bases; bases with no gene match: 11. The CDR3 sequence is CALGGRVRTGGSWDTRQMFF. The CDR3 DNA reads as TGTGCTCTTGGGGGCAGGGTAAGGACTGGGGGATCCTGGGACACCCGACAGATGTTTTTC.

Only a few counts were recorded for this clone. The mismatch at residue 19 between this DNA's translation and the TCRdb protein of a much larger clone likely reflects a read error; the protein shown is translated from the DNA. No J gene call was made, and the V gene is TRDV2; the table's D call, TRDD3, was not checked against the DNA. The CDR3 contains 20 residues. CDR1 is GEAIGNYY, CDR2 EKD, per germline. Written as DNA, the CDR3 is TGTGCCTGTGACACCGGGTCCCTAGGGGGGGGACCCTCGGCAACCGATAAACTCACCTTT. This codes for CACDTGSLGGGPSATDKLTF.

This clone turned up a few times. Possible read error: a much larger clone is one base away. The same CDR3 is also encoded by other DNA sequences in this sample. This chain connects TRDV3 to TRDJ1, with 11 nucleotides matching TRDD3. The trim removed 4 bases at V and 0 bases at J, leaving 22 bases unmatched. Germline values: CDR1 TVYSNPD, CDR2 GDNSRS (reference sequence). The CDR3 is 20 amino acids. In DNA form, the CDR3 reads TGTGCCTATGCACGGTCCGTGTACTGGGGGATATTGCGCTACACCGATAAACTCATCTTT. It codes for CAYARSVYWGILRYTDKLIF.

As to this clone: This likely stems from a read error, as it lies one base from a far larger clone. Other DNA sequences in this specimen translate into the identical CDR3. In DNA, the CDR3 is TGTGCTCTTGGGGATCCGGGACCCCCACACCCCCTTTGCACCGACAAACTCATCTTT. It yields the protein CALGDPGPPHPLCTDKLIF. The chain combines TRDV1 with TRDJ1; D is uncertain. Germline CDR1 TSWWSYY, CDR2 QGS. The CDR3 spans 19 residues.